This is a list of T cell receptor beta chains from one sample in a study of T cell repertoires in ileal Crohn's disease. Generated by immunoSEQ multiplex PCR, the TCRdb table keeps only in-frame clones and is missing some. The sample includes about 62,000 clones, approximately 88% of them seen just once. Sequenced sample: ileal tissue. The receptors shown here come from an adult with Crohn's disease. Each CDR3 is given with its conserved first and last residue. D genes are given only for firm matches. Expanded clones are given a class, and other clones once, few, many or no size at all.

CASSLGQGAREQFF | 14 | NA | TRBV5-6 | TRBD1 | TRBJ2-1
CASSVVGQGTDTQYF | 15 | NA | TRBV9 | NA | TRBJ2-3
CSIQGPDSFYTF | 12 | NA | TRBV29-1 | NA | TRBJ1-2
CASSQLDRGKLFF | 13 | NA | TRBV4-2 | TRBD1 | TRBJ2-2
CASSRRLDRGNEKLFF | 16 | NA | TRBV7-9 | TRBD1 | TRBJ1-4
CASSVDGGDYGYTF | 14 | NA | TRBV9 | NA | TRBJ1-2
CASSPIRGQTNQETQYF | 17 | NA | TRBV18 | TRBD1 | TRBJ2-5
CASSRQGTAPQETQYF | 16 | NA | TRBV9 | NA | TRBJ2-5
CASSLGDRRYTGELFF | 16 | NA | TRBV7-6 | TRBD1 | TRBJ2-2
CASTPTGAGNSEQYF | 15 | NA | TRBV7-9 | TRBD2 | TRBJ2-7
CASSDPGQGKAFF | 13 | NA | TRBV6-1 | TRBD1 | TRBJ1-1
CASSLLGSRAPSGYTF | 16 | NA | TRBV6-5 | NA | TRBJ1-2
CASRFQGATGELFF | 14 | few | TRBV27 | TRBD1 | TRBJ2-2
CASSYRADYGYTF | 13 | NA | TRBV19 | NA | TRBJ1-2
CAISEKRGQETQYF | 14 | NA | TRBV10-3 | TRBD2 | TRBJ2-5
CSVDRTAFNEQFF | 13 | NA | TRBV29-1 | NA | TRBJ2-1
CASSYGTGVNEKLFF | 15 | NA | TRBV5-6 | TRBD1 | TRBJ1-4
CASSPFPRQGKFEAFF | 16 | NA | TRBV5-5 | TRBD1 | TRBJ1-1
CASSSGDDQPQHF | 13 | few | TRBV7-8 | NA | TRBJ1-5
CASGTGNTEAFF | 12 | NA | TRBV11-3 | TRBD1 | TRBJ1-1
CASTSSGELFF | 11 | NA | TRBV27 | NA | TRBJ2-2
CASSLLQGEKLFF | 13 | NA | TRBV28 | NA | TRBJ1-4
CASSLTFRETQYF | 13 | NA | TRBV7-3 | NA | TRBJ2-5
CASSSDEFSGRSSYNEQFF | 19 | NA | TRBV7-3 | NA | TRBJ2-1
CASTPPASTVEAFF | 14 | NA | TRBV2 | NA | TRBJ1-1
CASRGLAVSNEQFF | 14 | NA | TRBV27 | TRBD2 | TRBJ2-1
CASSYRGHLVNTEAFF | 16 | NA | TRBV27 | TRBD1 | TRBJ1-1
CASKTGPQGTQYF | 13 | NA | TRBV6-1 | NA | TRBJ2-5
CASKTGEKNQPQHF | 14 | NA | TRBV19 | NA | TRBJ1-5
CAWSSLGDGYTF | 12 | NA | TRBV30 | NA | TRBJ1-2